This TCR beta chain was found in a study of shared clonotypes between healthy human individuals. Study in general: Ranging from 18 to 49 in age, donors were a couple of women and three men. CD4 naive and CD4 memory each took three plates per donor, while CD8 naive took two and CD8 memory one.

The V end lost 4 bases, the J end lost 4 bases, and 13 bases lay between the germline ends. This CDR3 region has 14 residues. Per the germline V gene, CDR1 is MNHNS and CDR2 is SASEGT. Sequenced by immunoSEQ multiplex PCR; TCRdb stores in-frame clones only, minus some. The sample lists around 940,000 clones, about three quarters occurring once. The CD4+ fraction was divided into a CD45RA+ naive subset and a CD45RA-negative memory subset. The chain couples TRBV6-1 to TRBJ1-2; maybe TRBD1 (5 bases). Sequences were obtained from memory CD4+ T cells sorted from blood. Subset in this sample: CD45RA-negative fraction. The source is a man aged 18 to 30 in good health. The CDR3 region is CASSVGGTGYGYTF. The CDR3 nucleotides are TGTGCCAGCAGTGTTGGGGGAACGGGCTATGGCTACACCTTC.